This paragraph covers one T cell receptor beta chain sequence. A read error may produce the germline difference seen at one junction end. The sample is drawn from a study of blood T cell repertoires in COVID-19. Study context: Material from acute and convalescent COVID-19 was sourced from the United States, Italy and Spain. PBMCs, B-cell-depleted T cells, or T cells were the source of the cDNA or gDNA that made up the material.

Original handling: Reference gene primer amplification yielded estimated nucleated cell counts. Method: immunoSEQ multiplex PCR; TCRdb's copy keeps in-frame clones and lacks some. That table furnishes V, J and clone size, whereas the DNA furnished D and trimming. The sample records approximately 250,000 clones, around 85% being singletons. From germline, CDR1 is ENHRY and CDR2 SYGVKD. The CDR3 extends over 13 amino acids. This sequence joins TRBV10-3 and TRBJ2-1; 9 positions match TRBD2. The TCR comes from an older woman with active or convalescent COVID-19. Sequencing was done on a sample of peripheral blood. CDR3 bases: TGTGCCATCGGGACTAGCAGACACAATGAACAGTTCTTC. It is translated as CAIGTSRHNEQFF.